This TCR beta chain was identified in a study of cytomegalovirus exposure and HLA in healthy donors. For the study at large: The same platform was used for the 120 validation repertoires and the roughly 700 first-cohort repertoires, a later analysis reported.

Libraries were prepared by immunoSEQ multiplex PCR; TCRdb keeps only in-frame clonotypes and omits some of them. The data hold around 50,000 clones, with approximately 95% observed a single time. Trimming removed 5 bases from V and 6 bases from J, with 17 bases in between. Germline V gene sequence: CDR1 SEHNR, CDR2 FQNEAQ (reference sequence). This CDR3 region has 15 residues. It was the approximately 130-subject validation cohort, separate from the roughly 700-subject first cohort, to which the donors belonged. Study results and caveats: Some public TCRs appeared in many individuals, while most sequences were rare.

This clone occurred once. Antigen specificity is unknown. The TCR was taken from a woman between 18 and 29 years old in good health and CMV-seronegative. The material sequenced was PBMCs. The chain recombines TRBV7-9 with TRBJ2-1, with D perhaps matching TRBD1 (5 bases). The CDR3 sequence: CASSPNPGQGNEQFF. The CDR3 nucleotides read TGTGCCAGCAGCCCCAACCCAGGGCAGGGCAATGAGCAGTTCTTC.